The clone carrying this TCR beta chain was seen only a few times. Its antigen is undetermined. In the CD4+ fraction, cells were divided into CD45RA+ naive and CD45RA-negative memory subsets. Germline CDR1 SEHNR, CDR2 FQNEAQ (reference sequence). Trimming took off 5 bases at V and 5 bases at J, with 13 bases between the two ends. The CDR3 is 14 amino acids. This sample was included in a study of shared clonotypes between healthy human individuals. About the research overall: Used for every donor were three CD4 naive, three CD4 memory, two CD8 naive and one CD8 memory plate. Findings of the study overall: It was only blood that was sampled, and tissue repertoires likely differ.

Replicate sorted-subset PCRs were loaded with approximately 200 ng DNA, about 30,000 T cell genomes. Only in-frame clones appear in the TCRdb table, and some are missing; sequencing was by immunoSEQ multiplex PCR. The table has about 1 million clones, about three quarters seen once. The sequence came from a man aged 18 to 29 in good health. The chain has TRBV7-9 and TRBJ1-5, with no clear D. The sequenced sample was memory CD4+ T cells sorted from blood. The subset is: CD45RA-negative fraction. CDR3: CASSPLGRDQPQHF. The CDR3 nucleotides read TGTGCCAGCAGCCCGCTGGGGAGAGATCAGCCCCAGCATTTT. Full variable domain (missing parts from reference TRBV7-9 and TRBJ1-5): DTGVSQNPRHKITKRGQNVTFRCDPISEHNRLYWYRQTLGQGPEFLTYFQNEAQLEKSRLLSDRFSAERPKGSFSTLEIQRTEQGDSAMYLCASSPLGRDQPQHFGDGTRLSIL.